These 20 T cell receptor beta chains were all obtained from the same sample, sequenced in a study of neurological immune-mediated disorders (dated by TCRdb to between 2018 and 2021). Library prep was done by 5' RACE. Sequencing relied on an Illumina HiSeq 2500. The raw public reads went through TCRdb reprocessing: fastp at Q25, MiXCR clone calling, in-frame beta chains kept. Each record represents a unique CDR3 protein, reported with the most common genes and DNA among its rows. This sample has about 89,000 distinct CDR3 sequences in its table, and approximately 2.8% of those were observed once. The ten most abundant clones make up around 1.1% of the sample. Material: PBMCs. Receptors originate from a woman aged 25 to 39 with multiple sclerosis.

Only a few counts were recorded for this clonotype. J is TRBJ2-4 and V is TRBV6-6, with D tentatively TRBD2 (6 bases). The CDR3 covers 17 residues. Trimming pared 0 bases from V and 1 base from J, leaving 13 bases between. Germline V gives CDR1 MNHNY, CDR2 SVGAGI (reference sequence). The CDR3 DNA follows: TGTGCCAGCAGTTACTCTGGCGGGGTTGGGGCCAAAAACATTCAGTACTTC. Translated, it gives CASSYSGGVGAKNIQYF.

This clonotype has at least ten counts. The CDR3 DNA reads as TGCAGTGCTAGGGGACTAGCCGACGACTACGAGCAGTACTTC. It is translated as CSARGLADDYEQYF. The V and J genes are TRBV20-1 and TRBJ2-7; TRBD2 aligns across 9 bases. CDR3 size: 14 residues. Germline V lookup: CDR1 DFQATT, CDR2 SNEGSKA (reference sequence). Unmatched junction bases numbered 6, after V lost 3 bases and J lost 3 bases.

This clonotype was observed many times. CDR3 sequence: CASSQDYSPGMYEQYF. In nucleotides, the CDR3 is TGCGCCAGCAGCCAAGATTATAGCCCGGGGATGTACGAGCAGTACTTC. The rearrangement joins TRBV4-3 to TRBJ2-7; tentative D call: TRBD2 (5 bases). Trimming pared 0 bases from V and 4 bases from J, leaving 16 bases between. The CDR3 is 16 amino acids. Germline V gives CDR1 LGHNA, CDR2 YSLEER.

This clonotype was found many times. The chain employs TRBV3-1 and TRBJ2-1; 7 bases fit TRBD1. The length of the CDR3 is 14 residues. CDR1 and CDR2 from the germline V gene are LGHDT and YNNKEL (reference sequence). Unmatched junction bases numbered 5, after V lost 3 bases and J lost 6 bases. This CDR3 is CASSHRQGSNEQFF. The CDR3 nucleotides read TGTGCCAGCAGCCACCGACAGGGCTCCAATGAGCAGTTCTTC.

This clonotype came up many times. The J gene is TRBJ1-1, the V gene TRBV28; tentative D call: TRBD1 (6 bases). The V gene lost 3 bases and the J gene lost 3 bases, with 8 bases spanning the gap. The CDR3 spans 13 residues. The germline gives CDR1 MDHEN, CDR2 SYDVKM. The CDR3 DNA reads as TGTGCCAGCAGTTTCGGGGGCTACACTGAAGCTTTCTTT. Its protein is CASSFGGYTEAFF. The entire variable domain, with the rest obtained from reference TRBV28 and TRBJ1-1, is as follows: DVKVTQSSRYLVKRTGEKVFLECVQDMDHENMFWYRQDPGLGLRLIYFSYDVKMKEKGDIPEGYSVSREKKERFSLILESASTNQTSMYLCASSFGGYTEAFFGQGTRLTVV.

This clonotype was counted at least ten times. CDR3 protein: CASSLALGETQYF. The CDR3 bases are TGCGCCAGCAGCTTGGCGTTGGGGGAGACCCAGTACTTC. The chain links TRBV5-1 to TRBJ2-5; no definite D call. The CDR3 totals 13 residues. In germline, CDR1 is SGHRS, CDR2 YFSETQ. V was clipped by 0 bases and J by 5 bases, with 8 bases between them. Based on the CDR3 plus reference TRBV5-1 and TRBJ2-5, the full variable domain is KAGVTQTPRYLIKTRGQQVTLSCSPISGHRSVSWYQQTPGQGLQFLFEYFSETQRNKGNFPGRFSGRQFSNSRSEMNVSTLELGDSALYLCASSLALGETQYFGPGTRLLVL.

The sample holds many counts of this clonotype. J is TRBJ1-1 and V is TRBV12-3 or TRBV12-4; maybe TRBD1 (6 bases). The CDR3 contains 14 residues. V was pared by 6 bases and J by 2 bases, with 13 bases between. The CDR3 DNA follows: TGTGCCAGCAGCTCGACAGGAATAAACACTGAAGCTTTCTTT. Protein sequence: CASSSTGINTEAFF.

This clonotype has a count of ten or more. The CDR3: CSASRDNYGYTF. The CDR3 region has the DNA TGCAGTGCTAGCCGGGACAACTATGGCTACACCTTC. The rearrangement links TRBV20-1 to TRBJ1-2; D is perhaps TRBD1 (5 bases). Germline loops: CDR1 DFQATT, CDR2 SNEGSKA (reference sequence). This CDR3 contains 12 residues. Trimming shortened V by 3 bases and J by 2 bases, and 7 bases separated the two germline ends.

This clonotype came up many times. The rearrangement uses TRBV7-2 and TRBJ2-5; D not resolved. The CDR3 has 13 amino acids. Germline CDR1 and CDR2: SGHTA and FQGNSA. Trimming removed 3 bases at V and 2 bases at J, with 7 bases between. The CDR3 nucleotides read TGTGCCAGCAGCTTTGGGCTTCAAGAGACCCAGTACTTC. This codes for CASSFGLQETQYF.

In this sample, this clonotype turned up many times. The J gene is TRBJ1-2, the V gene TRBV20-1, with D possibly being TRBD1 (5 bases). Trimming stripped 3 bases from V and 4 bases from J, with 15 bases between. The CDR3 consists of 14 residues. CDR1 and CDR2 (germline): DFQATT, SNEGSKA (reference sequence). The CDR3 sequence: CSARGTDSGYGYTF. CDR3 in DNA: TGCAGTGCTAGGGGGACGGACTCGGGCTATGGCTACACCTTC.

This sequence joins TRBV7-8 and TRBJ2-2; TRBD2 aligns across 10 bases. With 5 bases clipped from V and 5 bases from J, the junction kept 8 bases outside the gene matches. Germline-derived CDR1 and CDR2 are SGHVS and FQNEAQ. The CDR3 has 16 residues. CDR3 DNA: TGTGCCAGCAGCAGATCTAGCGGGAGTGGGACCGGGGAGCTGTTTTTT. Encoded protein: CASSRSSGSGTGELFF.

This clonotype was observed at least ten times. The chain is built from TRBV29-1 and TRBJ2-7, with D possibly matching TRBD2 (6 bases). Looked up from germline, CDR1 is SQVTM and CDR2 is ANQGSEA. The CDR3 contains 12 residues. Trimming took 8 bases from V and 3 from J, leaving 14 bases between them. CDR3 sequence (DNA): TGCAGCCCCGAGGAGGGAGGCTACGAGCAGTACTTC. Translated, it gives CSPEEGGYEQYF.

The sample holds many counts of this clonotype. V is TRBV7-2 and J is TRBJ2-3; D possibly corresponds to TRBD2 (5 bases). The germline V gene encodes CDR1 SGHTA and CDR2 FQGNSA. Trimming removed 3 bases from V and 2 bases from J, with 12 bases in between. This CDR3 is built from 15 residues. The CDR3 is CASSLWEINTDTQYF. The CDR3 DNA reads TGTGCCAGCAGCTTGTGGGAGATCAACACAGATACGCAGTATTTT.

In this sample, this clonotype turned up many times. This chain connects TRBV16 to TRBJ2-7; D not certain. V was cut by 0 bases and J by 2 bases, with 17 bases left in between. This CDR3 has 17 amino acids. Germline CDR1 KGHSY, CDR2 FQNENV. The DNA of the CDR3 is TGTGCCAGCAGCCAATCGACGACTGAACCACTACCCTACGAGCAGTACTTC. Translating it yields CASSQSTTEPLPYEQYF.

This clonotype was observed many times. The chain joins TRBV29-1 to TRBJ2-1; D is possibly TRBD1 (6 bases). In germline, CDR1 is SQVTM, CDR2 ANQGSEA. CDR3 length equals 11 residues. The V gene lost 6 bases and the J gene lost 10 bases, with 13 bases spanning the gap. In DNA, the CDR3 is TGCAGCGTACACTCAAGGGGGGAGCAGTTCTTC. Its translation is CSVHSRGEQFF.

This clonotype was seen repeatedly, ten times or more. This chain links TRBV18 with TRBJ1-6; no definite D call. Germline CDR1 is KGHSH and CDR2 is LQKENI. The CDR3 contains 17 residues. V lost 3 bases to trimming and J lost 8 bases, with 20 bases between them. CDR3 region: CASSPRFAGGSDSPLHF. The CDR3 coding sequence is TGTGCCAGCTCACCTAGGTTCGCGGGAGGTTCGGATTCACCCCTCCACTTT.

In its sample, this clonotype was seen many times. The chain couples TRBV20-1 to TRBJ2-1, with TRBD2 identical over 11 bases. CDR3 length: 15 amino acids. V lost 4 bases, J lost 7 bases, and 9 bases stayed unmatched. CDR1 is DFQATT, CDR2 SNEGSKA, per germline (reference sequence). The CDR3, as DNA: TGCAGTGCTACGGTGACTAGCGGGATTGGTAATGAGCAGTTCTTC. Amino acid sequence: CSATVTSGIGNEQFF.

This clonotype was detected many times. The chain couples TRBV7-9 to TRBJ2-1, with D perhaps matching TRBD2 (5 bases). This CDR3 spans 15 amino acids. Germline-derived CDR1 and CDR2 are SEHNR and FQNEAQ (reference sequence). The V end lost 5 bases, the J end lost 2 bases, and 13 bases lay between the germline ends. This CDR3 reads CASSPGPGTYNEQFF. DNA of the CDR3: TGTGCCAGCAGCCCTGGTCCGGGAACCTACAATGAGCAGTTCTTC.

This clonotype has at least ten counts. This chain uses TRBV5-1 with TRBJ2-2; D unclear. Trimming removed 0 bases at V and 3 bases at J, with 9 bases between. This CDR3 spans 15 amino acids. From germline, CDR1 is SGHRS and CDR2 YFSETQ. CDR3 sequence (DNA): TGCGCCAGCAGCTTGGGTCAGTCGTACACCGGGGAGCTGTTTTTT. This sequence encodes CASSLGQSYTGELFF.

This clonotype was detected many times. The J gene is TRBJ1-1, the V gene TRBV6-5; D might be TRBD1 (5 bases). Germline CDR1 and CDR2: MNHEY and SVGAGI. The CDR3 is made up of 13 amino acids. The V gene lost 7 bases and the J gene lost 0 bases, with 9 bases spanning the gap. CDR3 bases: TGTGCCAGCAAGAAGGGACTGAACACTGAAGCTTTCTTT. Its translation: CASKKGLNTEAFF.